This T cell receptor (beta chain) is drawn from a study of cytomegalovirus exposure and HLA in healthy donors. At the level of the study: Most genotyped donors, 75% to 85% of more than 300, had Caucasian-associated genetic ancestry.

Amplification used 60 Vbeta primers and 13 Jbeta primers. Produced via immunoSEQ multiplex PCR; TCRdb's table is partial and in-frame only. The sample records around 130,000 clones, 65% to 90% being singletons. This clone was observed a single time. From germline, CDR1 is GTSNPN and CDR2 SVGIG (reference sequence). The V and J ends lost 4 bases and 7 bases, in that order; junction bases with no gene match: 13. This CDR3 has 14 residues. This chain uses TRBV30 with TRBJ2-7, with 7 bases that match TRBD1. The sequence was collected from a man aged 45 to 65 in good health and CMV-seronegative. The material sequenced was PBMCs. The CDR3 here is CAWTRTGPMMEQYF. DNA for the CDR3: TGTGCCTGGACTAGGACAGGCCCGATGATGGAGCAGTACTTC.